The clone carrying this T cell receptor (beta chain) has just one count. This specimen belongs to a study of blood T cell repertoires in COVID-19. As for the study in general: Specimens from acute and convalescent COVID-19 originated in the United States, Italy and Spain.

How the authors handled the data: Reference gene primer amplification in the assay estimated nucleated cell counts. The assay was immunoSEQ multiplex PCR, and TCRdb's table has in-frame clones only and misses some. V, J and clone size were drawn from that table, and D and trimming were deduced from the DNA. This table holds about 360,000 clones, 80% to 90% found once. The CDR3 runs 15 residues. V shed 7 bases and J 3 bases; nucleotides not matched to a gene: 10. Germline V gene sequence: CDR1 LNHDA, CDR2 SQIVND (reference sequence). This rearrangement joins TRBV19 to TRBJ2-5; 8 bases match TRBD2. Source material: peripheral blood. This receptor was obtained from a man younger than 45 with active or convalescent COVID-19. The CDR3 nucleotides read TGTGCCAGTACCATAAACAGCGGGAGAAAAGAGACCCAGTACTTC. As protein: CASTINSGRKETQYF.